The rows below give T cell receptor beta chains drawn from one sample of a study of blood T cell dynamics during melanoma immunotherapy. Sequencing was performed with immunoSEQ multiplex PCR; in TCRdb, only in-frame clones are kept and a portion is missing. The sample consists of some 14,000 clones, around 92% of them appearing once. The sequences come from effector memory CD8+ T cells from blood, collected from a patient treated with checkpoint blockade. Receptors were obtained from a human donor with melanoma. Each CDR3 is given with its conserved first and last residue. D genes are given only for firm matches.

D: TRBD1; V: TRBV9; J: TRBJ1-2; CDR3: CASSLSSDRGEDYGYTF; DNA: TGTGCCAGCAGCCTCTCCTCCGACAGGGGTGAAGACTATGGCTACACCTTC
D: .; V: TRBV28; J: TRBJ1-5; CDR3: CASSLLTGLSNQPQHF; DNA: TGTGCCAGCAGTTTATTGACAGGACTTAGCAATCAGCCCCAGCATTTT
D: .; V: TRBV27; J: TRBJ1-6; CDR3: CASSLVGFSPLHF; DNA: TGTGCCAGCAGTTTAGTTGGGTTTTCACCCCTCCACTTT
D: .; V: TRBV12-5; J: TRBJ2-1; CDR3: CASGLLLAGSYNEQFF; DNA: TGTGCTAGTGGTTTGCTGTTGGCGGGAAGTTACAATGAGCAGTTCTTC
D: TRBD1; V: TRBV27; J: TRBJ1-1; CDR3: CASRTTGMDTEAFF; DNA: TGTGCCAGCAGGACGACAGGGATGGACACTGAAGCTTTCTTT
D: .; V: TRBV4-3; J: TRBJ2-1; CDR3: CASSQELLTSYNEQFF; DNA: TGCGCCAGCAGCCAAGAACTCCTAACCTCCTACAATGAGCAGTTCTTC
D: TRBD1; V: TRBV19; J: TRBJ1-1; CDR3: CASTLLDRGDTEAFF; DNA: TGTGCCAGTACCCTTCTAGACAGGGGGGACACTGAAGCTTTCTTT
D: .; V: TRBV9; J: TRBJ2-7; CDR3: CASSARVNYEQYF; DNA: TGTGCCAGCAGCGCCAGGGTGAACTACGAGCAGTACTTC
D: .; V: TRBV4-3; J: TRBJ2-3; CDR3: CASSRLDSYTDTQYF; DNA: TGCGCCAGCAGCCGATTAGACAGCTACACAGATACGCAGTATTTT
D: TRBD2; V: TRBV13; J: TRBJ2-1; CDR3: CASSSEREGSYNEQFF; DNA: TGTGCCAGCAGCTCCGAGCGGGAGGGCTCCTACAATGAGCAGTTCTTC
D: .; V: TRBV6-5; J: TRBJ1-1; CDR3: CASSYTGPNTEAFF; DNA: TGTGCCAGCAGTTATACAGGGCCGAACACTGAAGCTTTCTTT
D: TRBD2; V: TRBV19; J: TRBJ2-1; CDR3: CASSIGLAAYNEQFF; DNA: TGTGCCAGTAGTATCGGACTAGCGGCCTACAATGAGCAGTTCTTC
D: .; V: TRBV27; J: TRBJ2-1; CDR3: CATGTNSYNEQFF; DNA: TGTGCCACCGGCACGAACTCCTACAATGAGCAGTTCTTC
D: .; V: TRBV4-1; J: TRBJ2-7; CDR3: CASSQDGGADEQYF; DNA: TGCGCCAGCAGCCAAGATGGGGGGGCGGATGAGCAGTACTTC